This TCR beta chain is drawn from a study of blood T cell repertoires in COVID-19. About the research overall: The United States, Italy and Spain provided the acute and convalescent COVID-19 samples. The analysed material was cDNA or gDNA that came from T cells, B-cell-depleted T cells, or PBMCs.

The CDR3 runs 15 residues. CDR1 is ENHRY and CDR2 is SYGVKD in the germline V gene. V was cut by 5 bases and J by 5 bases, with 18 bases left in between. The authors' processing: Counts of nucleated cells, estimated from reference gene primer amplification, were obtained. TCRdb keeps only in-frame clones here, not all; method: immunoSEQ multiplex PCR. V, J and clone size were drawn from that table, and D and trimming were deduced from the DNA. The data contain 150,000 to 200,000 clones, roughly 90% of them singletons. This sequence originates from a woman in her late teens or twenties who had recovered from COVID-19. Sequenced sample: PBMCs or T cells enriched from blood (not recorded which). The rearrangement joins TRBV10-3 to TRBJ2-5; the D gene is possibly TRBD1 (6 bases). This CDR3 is CAISPGTSGRETQYF. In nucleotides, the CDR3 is TGTGCCATCAGTCCCGGGACATCAGGGCGGGAGACCCAGTACTTC.